What follows describes a single T cell receptor (beta chain). What it binds is not known. Free of recent acute infections or vaccinations, the donors were healthy HIV-negative adults. The germline V gene has CDR1 LGHNT and CDR2 FRNRAP. The V end lost 2 bases, the J end lost 4 bases, and 10 bases lay between the germline ends. The CDR3 has 14 residues. The entry originates in a study of shared clonotypes between healthy human individuals. Whole-study results and caveats: In this cohort, only blood was sampled, and tissue repertoires likely differ.

The assay used deep level. The unsorted PBMC sample used ten immunoSEQ deep assay plates. The method was immunoSEQ multiplex PCR; TCRdb's version includes in-frame clones alone and lacks a portion of them. The sample contains 470,000 or so clones, more than 75% of which appear only once. The sequence was collected from a woman aged 35 to 49 in good health. Some clones in this sample may be carry-over from other donors' samples. The rearrangement uses TRBV12-5 and TRBJ2-3; D is unclear. Input material: PBMCs. The chain's CDR3 is CASGLPHPSDTQYF. The CDR3 nucleotides read TGTGCTAGTGGTTTGCCCCATCCATCAGATACGCAGTATTTT.